This T cell receptor (beta chain) was found in a study of OX40 agonist ivuxolimab in advanced cancers. Whole-study findings and limits: Clonal expansion from baseline to week 6 occurred in both CD4+ and CD8+ T cells. Average numbers of expanded clones were greater in CD8+ T cells than in CD4+.

This CDR3 has 16 amino acids. V was trimmed by 2 bases and J by 0 bases, leaving 10 bases between them. Germline values: CDR1 MNHEY, CDR2 SMNVEV (reference sequence). Peripheral blood came from all dose cohorts at three timepoints. Sequencing used immunoSEQ multiplex PCR; TCRdb keeps in-frame clones, though not all of them. Of 73,000 or so clones in the sample, 92% are singletons; the top ten hold about 0.45%. With respect to this clone: No antigen is known for it.

The sequence was obtained from an adult with an advanced solid tumor such as melanoma, head and neck, liver or kidney cancer. The chain has TRBV27 and TRBJ2-2; no definite D call. Material: CD4+ or CD8+ T cells sorted from blood, obtained in a trial of the OX40 agonist ivuxolimab. The CDR3 here is CASSLRPRTNTGELFF. DNA for the CDR3: TGTGCCAGCAGTTTAAGGCCGAGAACGAACACCGGGGAGCTGTTTTTT.